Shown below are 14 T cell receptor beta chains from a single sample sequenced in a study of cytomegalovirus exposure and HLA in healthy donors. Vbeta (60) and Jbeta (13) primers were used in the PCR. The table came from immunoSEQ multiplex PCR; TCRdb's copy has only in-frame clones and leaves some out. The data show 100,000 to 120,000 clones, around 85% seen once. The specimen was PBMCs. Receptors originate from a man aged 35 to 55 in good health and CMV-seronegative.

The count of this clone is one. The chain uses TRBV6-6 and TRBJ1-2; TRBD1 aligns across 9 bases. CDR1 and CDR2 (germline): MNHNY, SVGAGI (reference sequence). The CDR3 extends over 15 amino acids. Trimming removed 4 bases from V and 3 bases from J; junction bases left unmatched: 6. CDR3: CASSSGTGPDYGYTF. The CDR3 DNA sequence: TGTGCCAGCAGTTCCGGGACAGGGCCCGACTATGGCTACACCTTC.

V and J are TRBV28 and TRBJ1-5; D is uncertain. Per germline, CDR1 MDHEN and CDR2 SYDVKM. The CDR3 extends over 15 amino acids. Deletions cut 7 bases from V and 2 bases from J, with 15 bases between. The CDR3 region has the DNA TGTGCCAGCAATGCCCCGCGGAGGGGCAATCAGCCCCAGCATTTT. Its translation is CASNAPRRGNQPQHF.

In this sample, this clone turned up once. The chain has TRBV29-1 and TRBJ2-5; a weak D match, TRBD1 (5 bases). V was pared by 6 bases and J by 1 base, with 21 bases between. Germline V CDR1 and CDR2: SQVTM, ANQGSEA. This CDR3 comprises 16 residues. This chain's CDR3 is CSVGPGYLPAQETQYF. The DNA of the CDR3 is TGCAGCGTGGGGCCCGGGTACCTCCCAGCCCAAGAGACCCAGTACTTC.

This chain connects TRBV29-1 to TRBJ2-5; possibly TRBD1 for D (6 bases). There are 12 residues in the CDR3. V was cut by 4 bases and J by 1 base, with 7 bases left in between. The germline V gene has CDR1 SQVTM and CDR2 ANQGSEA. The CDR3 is CSVGDIQETQYF. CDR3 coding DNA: TGCAGCGTTGGGGACATCCAAGAGACCCAGTACTTC.

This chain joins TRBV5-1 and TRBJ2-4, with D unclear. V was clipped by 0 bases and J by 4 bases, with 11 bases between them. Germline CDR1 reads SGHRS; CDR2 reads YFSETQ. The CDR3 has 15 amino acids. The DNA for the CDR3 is TGCGCCAGCAGCTTGGTGGGCTCCGAGAAAAACATTCAGTACTTC. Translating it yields CASSLVGSEKNIQYF.

The CDR3, as DNA: TGTGCCAGCAGCCAAGTCACGGGACTAGCGGGGAAGGAGCAGTTCTTC. It yields the protein CASSQVTGLAGKEQFF. The rearrangement joins TRBV14 to TRBJ2-1; 13 bases are a match to TRBD2. From germline, CDR1 is SGHDN and CDR2 FVKESK. This CDR3 is 16 amino acids long. The V segment lost 1 base and the J segment 10 bases; nucleotides outside the gene matches: 7.

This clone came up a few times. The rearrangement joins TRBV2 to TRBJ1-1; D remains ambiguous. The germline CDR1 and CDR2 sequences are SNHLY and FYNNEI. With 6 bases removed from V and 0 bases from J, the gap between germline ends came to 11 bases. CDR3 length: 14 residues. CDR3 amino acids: CASSPLGVNTEAFF. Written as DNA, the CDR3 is TGTGCCAGCAGCCCTCTAGGCGTGAACACTGAAGCTTTCTTT.

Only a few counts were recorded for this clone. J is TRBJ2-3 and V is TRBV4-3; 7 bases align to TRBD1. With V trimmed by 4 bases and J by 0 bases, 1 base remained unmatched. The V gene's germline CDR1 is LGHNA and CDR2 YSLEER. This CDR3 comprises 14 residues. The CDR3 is CASSLGGSTDTQYF. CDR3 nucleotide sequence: TGCGCCAGCAGCCTAGGGGGCAGCACAGATACGCAGTATTTT.

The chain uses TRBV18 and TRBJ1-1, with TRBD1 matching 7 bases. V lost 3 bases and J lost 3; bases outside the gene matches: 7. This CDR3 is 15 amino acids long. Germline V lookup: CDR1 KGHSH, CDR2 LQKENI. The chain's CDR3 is CASSPIDRVDTEAFF. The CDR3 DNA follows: TGTGCCAGCTCACCTATTGACAGGGTGGACACTGAAGCTTTCTTT. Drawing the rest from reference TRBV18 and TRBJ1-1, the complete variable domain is NAGVMQNPRHLVRRRGQEARLRCSPMKGHSHVYWYRQLPEEGLKFMVYLQKENIIDESGMPKERFSAEFPKEGPSILRIQQVVRGDSAAYFCASSPIDRVDTEAFFGQGTRLTVV.

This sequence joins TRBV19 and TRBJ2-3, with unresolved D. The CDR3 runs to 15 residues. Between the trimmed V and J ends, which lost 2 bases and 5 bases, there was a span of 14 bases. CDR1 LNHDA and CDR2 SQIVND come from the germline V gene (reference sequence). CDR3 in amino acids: CASSIPTTMGDTQYF. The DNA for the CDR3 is TGTGCCAGTAGTATACCCACTACAATGGGAGATACGCAGTATTTT.

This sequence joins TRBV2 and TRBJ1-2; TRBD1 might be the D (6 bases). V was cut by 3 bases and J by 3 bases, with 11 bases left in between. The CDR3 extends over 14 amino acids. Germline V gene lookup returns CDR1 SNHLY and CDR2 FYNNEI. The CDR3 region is CASSEGQPYYGYTF. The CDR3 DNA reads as TGTGCCAGCAGTGAGGGACAACCCTACTATGGCTACACCTTC.

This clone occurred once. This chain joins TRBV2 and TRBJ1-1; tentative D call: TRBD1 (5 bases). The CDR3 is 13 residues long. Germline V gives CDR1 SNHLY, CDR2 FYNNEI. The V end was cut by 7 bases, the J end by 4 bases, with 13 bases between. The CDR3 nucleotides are TGTGCCAGCACCGACAGAATGGGCACTGAAGCTTTCTTT. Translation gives CASTDRMGTEAFF.

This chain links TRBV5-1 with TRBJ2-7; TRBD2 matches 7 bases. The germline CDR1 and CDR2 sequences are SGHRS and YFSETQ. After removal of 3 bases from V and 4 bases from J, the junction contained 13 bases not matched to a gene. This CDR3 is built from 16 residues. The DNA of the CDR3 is TGCGCCAGCAGCTCGACGACTAGCCTGGCGGAGTACGAGCAGTACTTC. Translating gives CASSSTTSLAEYEQYF.

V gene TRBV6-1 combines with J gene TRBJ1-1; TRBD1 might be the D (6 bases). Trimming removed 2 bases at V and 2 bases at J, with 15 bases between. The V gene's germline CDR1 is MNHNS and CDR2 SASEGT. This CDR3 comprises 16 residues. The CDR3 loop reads CASSELGGGLNTEAFF. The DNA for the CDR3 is TGTGCCAGCAGTGAATTAGGGGGGGGGCTAAACACTGAAGCTTTCTTT.